These 5 T cell receptor beta chains originate from one sample sequenced in a study of human T cells and chemical hapten exposure. TCRdb recomputed calls from the 5' RACE reads with MiXCR, one row per CDR3 protein. The repertoire has around 80,000 distinct CDR3 sequences, around 15% of them found once; the top ten carry almost 7%. Extraction yielded total RNA from whole blood (unfractionated). The receptor source for this set is a female donor in good health.

This clonotype came up a few times. The V call is TRBV3-1, the J call TRBJ2-4, with D uncertain. With 6 bases removed from V and 5 bases from J, the gap between germline ends came to 8 bases. Germline V gives CDR1 LGHDT, CDR2 YNNKEL (reference sequence). This CDR3 spans 12 amino acids. This CDR3 is CASRGSQNIQYF. The CDR3 DNA reads as TGTGCCAGCAGGGGGTCTCAAAACATTCAGTACTTC.

The chain recombines TRBV7-2 with TRBJ2-7; possible D gene TRBD2, 5 bases. CDR1 is SGHTA and CDR2 is FQGNSA in the germline V gene. The V gene lost 5 bases and the J gene lost 7 bases, with 15 bases spanning the gap. The CDR3 contains 13 residues. The CDR3, as DNA: TGTGCCAGCAGCCCCGGGGTTGCGCGGGAGCAGTACTTC. It is translated as CASSPGVAREQYF.

The chain couples TRBV20-1 to TRBJ1-2, with 7 bases identical to TRBD1. This CDR3 has 16 residues. Germline-derived CDR1 and CDR2 are DFQATT and SNEGSKA (reference sequence). J gave up 1 base and V 6 bases, and 14 bases lay outside the gene matches. CDR3 sequence reads: CSALLIFTGVNYGYTF. CDR3 sequence (DNA): TGCAGTGCCCTACTTATATTTACAGGGGTTAACTATGGCTACACCTTC.

The rearrangement uses TRBV12-3 or TRBV12-4 and TRBJ1-2; no clear D. V lost 1 base and J 4 bases, leaving 10 bases between the germline ends. The CDR3 is 14 amino acids. The CDR3 DNA is TGTGCCAGCAGTTTAGGCGTGGCAGCCTATGGCTACACCTTC. It is translated as CASSLGVAAYGYTF.

The chain carries TRBV5-1 and TRBJ2-1, with D possibly TRBD1 on 6 matching bases. This CDR3 spans 13 amino acids. Trimming stripped 2 bases from V and 10 bases from J, with 13 bases between. Germline V gene data show CDR1 as SGHRS and CDR2 as YFSETQ. CDR3 bases: TGCGCCAGCAGCTTTTACAGGGTTGAGGAGCAGTTCTTC. It specifies CASSFYRVEEQFF. The variable domain in full, completed from reference TRBV5-1 and TRBJ2-1, reads KAGVTQTPRYLIKTRGQQVTLSCSPISGHRSVSWYQQTPGQGLQFLFEYFSETQRNKGNFPGRFSGRQFSNSRSEMNVSTLELGDSALYLCASSFYRVEEQFFGPGTRLTVL.